The text below deals with one T cell receptor (beta chain). The antigen is not known. These data belong to a study of cytotoxic CD8 clonotypes in ibrutinib-treated CLL. General study findings and limits: Public clonotypes (which were uncommon) either contracted or remained stable on treatment. Baseline clonality exceeded age-matched healthy donors and tracked circulating CD8+ T-cell counts.

Germline loops: CDR1 MDHEN, CDR2 SYDVKM. The V and J ends lost 5 bases and 5 bases respectively, with 9 bases between them. This CDR3 region has 12 residues. Here immunoSEQ multiplex PCR was the method, and the copy in TCRdb shows in-frame clones only, minus some. Of about 92,000 clones listed, 70% to 80% were seen once; the top ten hold roughly 24%. This sequence was found in a human donor with chronic lymphocytic leukemia. The source was PBMCs, collected after 24 months of ibrutinib treatment. The chain employs TRBV28 and TRBJ2-5, with D maybe TRBD2 (6 bases). The CDR3 nucleotides read TGTGCCAGCAGTGCGGGGCGGGAGACCCAGTACTTC. This codes for CASSAGRETQYF.